Below, one T cell receptor beta chain is given with its context. The target antigen is unknown. The sample originates from a study of CD8+CD57+ T cells in acquired aplastic anemia. In the study overall: DNA per sorted CD4+ or CD8+ sample ranged roughly 0.18 to 30 ug, averaging about 2.9 ug. Study-wide results and caveats: Over 25 shared CD8+ CDR3s appeared highly expressed within patients' immunodominant clones.

It was patients with CD8+CD57+ cell expansion by flow cytometry who were chosen for sequencing. Every one of the patients had aplastic anemia (severe, acquired). All patients were therapy-naive when blood was sampled. The CDR3 consists of 16 residues. CDR1 is KGHDR and CDR2 is SFDVKD in the germline V gene. J was trimmed by 3 bases and V by 2 bases; bases with no gene match: 8. TCR beta VDJ combinations and CDR3 sequences were profiled from genomic DNA. Each CDR3 protein gets one entry after TCRdb re-called the reads with MiXCR. The table records approximately 100,000 distinct CDR3 sequences, approximately 73% of them present only once.

The sample comprised sorted CD4+, CD8+, or CD8+CD57+ T cells (not recorded which) from PBMCs. The TCR comes from a human donor with aplastic anemia. This sequence joins TRBV24-1 and TRBJ2-5, with TRBD2 identical over 7 bases. The CDR3 here is CATSDSGAGVEETQYF. The CDR3 coding sequence is TGTGCCACCAGTGATTCCGGGGCGGGGGTAGAAGAGACCCAGTACTTC.